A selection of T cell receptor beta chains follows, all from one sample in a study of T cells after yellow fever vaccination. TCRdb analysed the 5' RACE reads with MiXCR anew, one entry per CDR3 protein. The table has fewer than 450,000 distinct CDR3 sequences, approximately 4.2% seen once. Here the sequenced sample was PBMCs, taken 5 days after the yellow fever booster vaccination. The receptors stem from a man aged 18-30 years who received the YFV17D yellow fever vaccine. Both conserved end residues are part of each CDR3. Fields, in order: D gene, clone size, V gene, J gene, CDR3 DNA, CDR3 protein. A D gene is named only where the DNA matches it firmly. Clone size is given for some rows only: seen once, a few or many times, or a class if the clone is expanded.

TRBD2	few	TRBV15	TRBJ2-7	TGTGCCACCAGCAGAGATCTAGCGGGGTCCTACGAGCAGTACTTC	CATSRDLAGSYEQYF
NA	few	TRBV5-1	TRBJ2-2	TGCGCCAGCAGCTTGGAAGTCGTGGCGGGATCCACCTCCGGGGAGCTGTTTTTT	CASSLEVVAGSTSGELFF
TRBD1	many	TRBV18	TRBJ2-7	TGTGCCAGCGCTTCGGGACAGGAGATCTACGAGCAGTACTTC	CASASGQEIYEQYF
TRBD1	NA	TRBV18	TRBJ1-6	TGTGCCAGCTCACCGATTACAGGGGGCTCTAATTCACCCCTCCACTTT	CASSPITGGSNSPLHF
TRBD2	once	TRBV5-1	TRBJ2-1	TGCGCCAGCAGCTTCCGGGCGGGGGGCTACAATGAGCAGTTCTTC	CASSFRAGGYNEQFF
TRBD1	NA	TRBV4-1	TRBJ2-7	TGCGCCAGCAGCCAAAAGGACAGGGGGCCCGCAAGCTCCTACGAGCAGTACTTC	CASSQKDRGPASSYEQYF
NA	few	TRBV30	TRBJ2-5	TGTGCCTGGAGCCCCCTAGGTCCGGAGACCCAGTACTTC	CAWSPLGPETQYF
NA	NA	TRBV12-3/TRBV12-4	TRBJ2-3	TGTGCCAGCAGTTTAGTGGGGGACACAGATACGCAGTATTTT	CASSLVGDTDTQYF
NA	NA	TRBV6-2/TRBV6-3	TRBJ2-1	TGTGCCAGCAGTTATCCAGGCGCGGTGGGGAATGAGCAGTTCTTC	CASSYPGAVGNEQFF
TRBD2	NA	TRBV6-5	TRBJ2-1	TGTGCCAGCAGTCTCCTAGCGGGCCAACCGAGCTCCTACAATGAGCAGTTCTTC	CASSLLAGQPSSYNEQFF
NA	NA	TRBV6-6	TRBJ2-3	TGTGCCAGCAGACTTCCTTTAGCGGCACTCACAGATACGCAGTATTTT	CASRLPLAALTDTQYF
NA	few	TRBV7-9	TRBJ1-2	TGTGCCAGCAGCTTAGGTCCCGGCTACACCTTC	CASSLGPGYTF
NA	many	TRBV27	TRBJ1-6	TGTGCCAGCAGCCGAAAAGATCAATTTACACCCCTCCACTTT	CASSRKDQFTPLHF
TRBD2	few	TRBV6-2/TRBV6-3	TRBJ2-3	TGTGCCAGCAGGCTAGCGGGGGCAGATACGCAGTATTTT	CASRLAGADTQYF
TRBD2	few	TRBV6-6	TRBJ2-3	TGTGCCAGCAGTTACAATAGACTAGCGGCCAGCACAGATACGCAGTATTTT	CASSYNRLAASTDTQYF
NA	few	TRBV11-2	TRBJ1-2	TGTGCCAGCAGCTCGCCCCGGACCTTCTATGGCTACACCTTC	CASSSPRTFYGYTF
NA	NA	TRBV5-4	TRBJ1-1	TGTGCCAGCAGCGACACGACAGGCACTTTCACTGAAGCTTTCTTT	CASSDTTGTFTEAFF
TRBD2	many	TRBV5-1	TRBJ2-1	TGCGCCAGCAGCGACACCCTAGCGGGGGGACATAGTGAGCAGTTCTTC	CASSDTLAGGHSEQFF
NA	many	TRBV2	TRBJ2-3	TGTGCCAGCTCCCCCGAACTGAATACGCAGTATTTT	CASSPELNTQYF
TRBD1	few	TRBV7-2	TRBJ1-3	TGTGCCAGCAGCTTTTACGCAGGGGGCGAAGGAAACACCATATATTTT	CASSFYAGGEGNTIYF
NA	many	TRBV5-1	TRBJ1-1	TGCGCCAGCAATGCAGGGCGCATGAACACTGAAGCTTTCTTT	CASNAGRMNTEAFF
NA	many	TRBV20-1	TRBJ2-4	TGCAGTGCTAGTCCGGCAGGGCCAAACATTCAGTACTTC	CSASPAGPNIQYF
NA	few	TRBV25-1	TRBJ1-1	TGTGCCAGCAGTGAATACCTCGTGGGTGCTGAAGCTTTCTTT	CASSEYLVGAEAFF
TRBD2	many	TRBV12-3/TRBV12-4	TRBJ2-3	TGTGCCAGCAGTTCGGGACTAGCGGGGTCCACAGATACGCAGTATTTT	CASSSGLAGSTDTQYF
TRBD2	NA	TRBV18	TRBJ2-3	TGTGCCAGCTCACCAGCAGGGCTAGCGGTAAAAGATACGCAGTATTTT	CASSPAGLAVKDTQYF
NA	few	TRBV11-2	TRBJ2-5	TGTGCCAGCAGTCCGATCGAGAGGGAGACCCAGTACTTC	CASSPIERETQYF
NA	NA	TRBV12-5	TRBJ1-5	TGTGCTAGTGCCCAGACAGCCCCTAATCAGCCCCAGCATTTT	CASAQTAPNQPQHF
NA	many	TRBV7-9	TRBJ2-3	TGTGCCAGCAGCCCCCGGGACTCGGACGCAGATACGCAGTATTTT	CASSPRDSDADTQYF
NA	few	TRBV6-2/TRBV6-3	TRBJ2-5	TGTGCCAGCAGCCAAAGGGGCAGGGCGAAGACCCAGTACTTC	CASSQRGRAKTQYF
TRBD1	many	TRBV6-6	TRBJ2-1	TGTGCCAGCAGCTCCCTGGACAGGGGGGCGGGTGAGCAGTTCTTC	CASSSLDRGAGEQFF
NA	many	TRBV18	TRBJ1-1	TGTGCCAGCTCACCGACAGGTCAGTGGGGCACTGAAGCTTTCTTT	CASSPTGQWGTEAFF
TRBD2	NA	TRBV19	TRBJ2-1	TGTGCCAGTAGCTCGCCGGGACTAGCGGGGGGGGTGGATGAGCAGTTCTTC	CASSSPGLAGGVDEQFF
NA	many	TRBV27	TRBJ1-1	TGTGCCAGCAGTCCTATGTCACTTGGAGGAAGGGCTTTCTTT	CASSPMSLGGRAFF
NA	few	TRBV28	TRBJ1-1	TGTGCCAGCAGTTTCTTTCCAGGGCGAGGCACTGAAGCTTTCTTT	CASSFFPGRGTEAFF
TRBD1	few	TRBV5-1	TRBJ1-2	TGCGCCAGCAGCTTGCCGGGACAGGGTCGATTCTATGGCTACACCTTC	CASSLPGQGRFYGYTF
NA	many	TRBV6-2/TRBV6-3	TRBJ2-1	TGTGCCAGCGTTCTCAGCTCCTACAATGAGCAGTTCTTC	CASVLSSYNEQFF
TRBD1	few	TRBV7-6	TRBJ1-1	TGTGCCAGCAGCAACCGGGACAGGGGTACTGAAGCTTTCTTT	CASSNRDRGTEAFF